The 6 T cell receptor beta chains reported below all come from one sample, sequenced in a study of CD8 T cells in Susac syndrome. When the RNA was reverse transcribed, random hexamers were used with an input of roughly 0.45 to 1 ug. TCRdb re-analysed the immunoSEQ multiplex PCR reads in MiXCR, keeping a single row per CDR3 protein. The sample holds approximately 110,000 distinct CDR3 sequences, around 94% seen once. Sequencing was carried out using CD4+ T cells from PBMCs. The receptors derive from a human donor in good health.

V gene TRBV20-1 combines with J gene TRBJ2-7; perhaps TRBD1 as D (6 bases). This CDR3 contains 12 residues. Deletions cut 6 bases from V and 1 base from J, with 10 bases between. The germline V gene encodes CDR1 DFQATT and CDR2 SNEGSKA (reference sequence). This CDR3 reads CSAPGQSYEQYF. Written as DNA, the CDR3 is TGCAGTGCGCCCGGACAGTCCTACGAGCAGTACTTC.

CDR3 region: CASAVYPGLDRNEQFF. The CDR3 DNA reads TGTGCCAGCGCCGTGTACCCGGGACTAGATAGAAATGAGCAGTTCTTC. The V gene is TRBV14, the J gene TRBJ2-1; 8 positions match TRBD2. J gave up 7 bases and V 8 bases, and 16 bases lay outside the gene matches. The germline gives CDR1 SGHDN, CDR2 FVKESK. CDR3 size: 16 residues.

This chain links TRBV6-5 with TRBJ2-3; no clear D gene. Germline V gene data show CDR1 as MNHEY and CDR2 as SVGAGI. The CDR3 spans 15 residues. V gave up 0 bases and J gave up 6 bases, with 13 bases separating them. The CDR3 spells CASSYSGQRGDTQYF. DNA for the CDR3: TGTGCCAGCAGTTACTCAGGTCAACGTGGGGATACGCAGTATTTT.

The chain links TRBV7-9 to TRBJ2-7; TRBD1 agrees at 8 bases. Looked up from germline, CDR1 is SEHNR and CDR2 is FQNEAQ (reference sequence). This CDR3 has 13 amino acids. V lost 5 bases and J lost 5; bases outside the gene matches: 5. DNA for the CDR3: TGTGCCAGCAGCCGGACAGGGACCCACGAGCAGTACTTC. Translated: CASSRTGTHEQYF.

This chain connects TRBV12-3 or TRBV12-4 to TRBJ1-4; possibly TRBD1 for D (5 bases). V dropped 2 bases and J dropped 8 bases, with 18 bases sitting between them. CDR3 size: 16 residues. CDR3 DNA: TGTGCCAGCAGTTTAATCCTGGGTTTTAGGGGAGAAAAACTGTTTTTT. This encodes CASSLILGFRGEKLFF.

The chain has TRBV6-1 and TRBJ1-1; 7 bases map to TRBD1. The trim removed 6 bases at V and 3 bases at J, leaving 16 bases unmatched. This CDR3 region has 17 residues. Germline CDR1 is MNHNS and CDR2 is SASEGT. The CDR3 DNA reads as TGTGCCAGCAGGGGACTCGGCAGGGGGATTAGGGACACTGAAGCTTTCTTT. Translating gives CASRGLGRGIRDTEAFF.